This T cell receptor beta chain was captured by sequencing in a study of blood T cell repertoires in COVID-19. At the level of the study: There were acute and convalescent COVID-19 samples, and they came from the United States, Italy and Spain.

Original handling: Cell counts per sample came from amplifying reference gene primers. Using immunoSEQ multiplex PCR, the repertoire was profiled, and TCRdb retains in-frame clones only, with some absent. D and trimming were read from the DNA, whereas the V and J calls and clone size are those reported in that table. Of hundreds of thousands of clones in the sample, around nine tenths are singletons; the top ten hold roughly 13%. Germline V gene sequence: CDR1 MNHEY, CDR2 SVGAGI. The CDR3 is made up of 16 amino acids. With 0 bases clipped from V and 5 bases from J, the junction kept 6 bases outside the gene matches.

The sample was peripheral blood. V is TRBV6-5 and J is TRBJ2-3, with 9 bases lining up with TRBD2. The receptor was isolated from a woman in her 70s with COVID-19, enrolled during active disease. As DNA, the CDR3 is TGTGCCAGCAGTTACTCGATGCGGGGGGGCGTAGATACGCAGTATTTT. Protein: CASSYSMRGGVDTQYF.